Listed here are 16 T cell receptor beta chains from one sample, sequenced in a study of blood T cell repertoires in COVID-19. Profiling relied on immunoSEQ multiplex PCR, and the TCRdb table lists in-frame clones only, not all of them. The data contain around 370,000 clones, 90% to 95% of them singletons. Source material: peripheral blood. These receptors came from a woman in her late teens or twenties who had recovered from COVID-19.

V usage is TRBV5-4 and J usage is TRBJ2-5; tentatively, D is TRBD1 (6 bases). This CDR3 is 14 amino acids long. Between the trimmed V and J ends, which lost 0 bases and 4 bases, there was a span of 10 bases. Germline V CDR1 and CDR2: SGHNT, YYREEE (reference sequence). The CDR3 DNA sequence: TGTGCCAGCAGCTTGGGGGGGCTCTTAGAGACCCAGTACTTC. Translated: CASSLGGLLETQYF.

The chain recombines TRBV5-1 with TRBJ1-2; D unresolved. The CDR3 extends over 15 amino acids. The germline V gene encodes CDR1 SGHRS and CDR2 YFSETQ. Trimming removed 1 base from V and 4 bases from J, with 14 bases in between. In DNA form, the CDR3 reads TGCGCCAGCAGCTTGCGAGGGAATCTCGGCTATGGCTACACCTTC. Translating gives CASSLRGNLGYGYTF.

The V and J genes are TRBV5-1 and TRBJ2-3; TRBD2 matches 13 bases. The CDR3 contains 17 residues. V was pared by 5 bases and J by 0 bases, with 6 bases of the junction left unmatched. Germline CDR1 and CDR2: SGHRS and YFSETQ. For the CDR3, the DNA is TGCGCCAGCAGTTACCGGACTAGCGGGAGTAGCACAGATACGCAGTATTTT. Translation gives CASSYRTSGSSTDTQYF.

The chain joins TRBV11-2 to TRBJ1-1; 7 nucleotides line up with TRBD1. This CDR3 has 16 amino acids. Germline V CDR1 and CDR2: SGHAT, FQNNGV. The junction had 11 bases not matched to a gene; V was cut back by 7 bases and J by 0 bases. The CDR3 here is CASNVGDRVLNTEAFF. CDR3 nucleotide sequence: TGTGCCAGCAACGTCGGAGACAGGGTACTGAACACTGAAGCTTTCTTT.

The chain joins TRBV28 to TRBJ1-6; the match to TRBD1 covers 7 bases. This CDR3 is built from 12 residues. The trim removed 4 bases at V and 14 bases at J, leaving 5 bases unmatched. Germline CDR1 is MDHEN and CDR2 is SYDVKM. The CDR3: CASSSTQGALHF. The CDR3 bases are TGTGCCAGCAGTTCGACCCAGGGGGCCCTCCACTTT.

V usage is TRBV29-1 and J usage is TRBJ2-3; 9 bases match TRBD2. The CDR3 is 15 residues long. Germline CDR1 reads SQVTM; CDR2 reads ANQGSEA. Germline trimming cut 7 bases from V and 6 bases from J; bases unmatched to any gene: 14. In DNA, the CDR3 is TGCAGCGCCTCACGGGGGGCGGGAGGGACCGATACGCAGTATTTT. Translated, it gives CSASRGAGGTDTQYF.

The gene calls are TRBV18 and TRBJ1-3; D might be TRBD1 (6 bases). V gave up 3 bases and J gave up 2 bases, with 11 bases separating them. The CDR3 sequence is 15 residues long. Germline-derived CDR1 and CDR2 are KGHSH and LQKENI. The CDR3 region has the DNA TGTGCCAGCTCACCCGGGACAAACACTGGAAACACCATATATTTT. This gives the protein CASSPGTNTGNTIYF.

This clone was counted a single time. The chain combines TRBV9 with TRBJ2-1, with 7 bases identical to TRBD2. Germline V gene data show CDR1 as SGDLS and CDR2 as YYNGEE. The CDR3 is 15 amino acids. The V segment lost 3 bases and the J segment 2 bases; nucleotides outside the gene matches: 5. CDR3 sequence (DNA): TGTGCCAGCAGCGCCCGGGACTACCCCTACAATGAGCAGTTCTTC. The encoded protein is CASSARDYPYNEQFF.

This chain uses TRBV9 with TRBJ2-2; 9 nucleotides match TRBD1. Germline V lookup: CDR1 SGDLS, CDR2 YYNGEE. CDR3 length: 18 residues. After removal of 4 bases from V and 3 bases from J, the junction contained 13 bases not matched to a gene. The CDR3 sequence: CASSPYPGTGYHTGELFF. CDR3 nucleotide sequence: TGTGCCAGCAGCCCGTACCCCGGGACAGGGTACCACACCGGGGAGCTGTTTTTT.

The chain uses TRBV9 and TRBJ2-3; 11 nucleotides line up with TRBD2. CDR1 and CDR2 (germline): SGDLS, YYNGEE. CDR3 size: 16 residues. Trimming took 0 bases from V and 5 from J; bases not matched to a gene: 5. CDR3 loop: CASSVASLAGVDTQYF. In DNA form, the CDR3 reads TGTGCCAGCAGCGTAGCATCACTAGCGGGAGTAGATACGCAGTATTTT.

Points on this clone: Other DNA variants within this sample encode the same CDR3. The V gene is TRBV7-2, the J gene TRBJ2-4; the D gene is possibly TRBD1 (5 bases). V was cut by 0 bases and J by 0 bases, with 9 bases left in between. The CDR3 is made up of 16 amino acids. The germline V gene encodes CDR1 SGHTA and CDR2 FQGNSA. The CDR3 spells CASSLASQGAKNIQYF. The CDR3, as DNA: TGTGCCAGCAGCTTAGCTAGCCAGGGAGCCAAAAACATTCAGTACTTC. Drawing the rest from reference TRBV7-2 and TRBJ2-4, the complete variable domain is GAGVSQSPSNKVTEKGKDVELRCDPISGHTALYWYRQSLGQGLEFLIYFQGNSAPDKSGLPSDRFSAERTGGSVSTLTIQRTQQEDSAVYLCASSLASQGAKNIQYFGAGTRLSVL.

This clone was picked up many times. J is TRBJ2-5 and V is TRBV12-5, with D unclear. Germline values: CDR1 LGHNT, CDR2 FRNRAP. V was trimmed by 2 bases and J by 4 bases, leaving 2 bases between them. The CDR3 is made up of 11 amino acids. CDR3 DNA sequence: TGTGCTAGTGGTTTGCGAGAGACCCAGTACTTC. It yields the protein CASGLRETQYF.

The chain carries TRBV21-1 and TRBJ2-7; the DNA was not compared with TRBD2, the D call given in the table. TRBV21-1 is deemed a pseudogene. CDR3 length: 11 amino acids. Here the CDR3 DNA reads TGTGCCAGCAAGAGGGTATACGAGCAGTACGTC. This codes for CASKRVYEQYV.

The CDR3 protein is CAISESRGSRRDYGYTF. CDR3 bases: TGTGCCATCAGTGAGTCGCGAGGGTCCAGAAGGGACTATGGCTACACCTTC. The chain uses TRBV10-3 and TRBJ1-2; D is uncertain. V was pared by 0 bases and J by 3 bases, with 17 bases between. In germline, CDR1 is ENHRY, CDR2 SYGVKD. The CDR3 has 17 amino acids.

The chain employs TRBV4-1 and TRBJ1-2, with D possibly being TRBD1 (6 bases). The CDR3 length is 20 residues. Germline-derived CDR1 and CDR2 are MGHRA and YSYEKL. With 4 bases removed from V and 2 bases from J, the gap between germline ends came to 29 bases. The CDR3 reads CASSRHTAKAGHRQNYGYTF. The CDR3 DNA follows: TGCGCCAGCAGCCGCCACACGGCAAAAGCGGGACACCGTCAGAACTATGGCTACACCTTC.

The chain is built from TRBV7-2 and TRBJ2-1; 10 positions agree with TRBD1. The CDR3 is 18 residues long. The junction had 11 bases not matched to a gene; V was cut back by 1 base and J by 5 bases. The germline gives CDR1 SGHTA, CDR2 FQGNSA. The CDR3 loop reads CASSLGWEGQGSHNEQFF. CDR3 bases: TGTGCCAGCAGCTTAGGCTGGGAGGGACAGGGGTCCCACAATGAGCAGTTCTTC. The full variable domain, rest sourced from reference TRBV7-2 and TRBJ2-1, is GAGVSQSPSNKVTEKGKDVELRCDPISGHTALYWYRQSLGQGLEFLIYFQGNSAPDKSGLPSDRFSAERTGGSVSTLTIQRTQQEDSAVYLCASSLGWEGQGSHNEQFFGPGTRLTVL.